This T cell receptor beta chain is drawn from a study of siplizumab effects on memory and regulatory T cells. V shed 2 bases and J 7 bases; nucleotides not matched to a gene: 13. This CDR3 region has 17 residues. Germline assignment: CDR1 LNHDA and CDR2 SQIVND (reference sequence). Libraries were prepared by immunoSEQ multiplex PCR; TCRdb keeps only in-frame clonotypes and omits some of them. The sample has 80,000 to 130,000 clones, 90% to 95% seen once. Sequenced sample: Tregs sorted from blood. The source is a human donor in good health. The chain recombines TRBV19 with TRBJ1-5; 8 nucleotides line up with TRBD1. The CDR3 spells CASSITRGQGLRQPQHF. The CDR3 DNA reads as TGTGCCAGTAGTATAACTCGCGGACAGGGATTAAGACAGCCCCAGCATTTT.